These T cell receptor beta chains were read from a single sample in a study of blood T cell repertoires in COVID-19. Generated by immunoSEQ multiplex PCR, the TCRdb table keeps only in-frame clones and is missing some. The data contain around 480,000 clones, approximately 89% of them singletons. The sequencing sample was made of peripheral blood. These receptors were collected from a woman in her fifties or sixties with COVID-19, enrolled during active disease. Each CDR3 is given with its conserved first and last residue. A D gene is named only where the DNA matches it firmly. Size is stated for part of the rows, as once, few or many counts, or as a class when the clone is expanded.

D	size	V	J	CDR3	DNA
.	.	TRBV5-4	TRBJ2-7	CASSPTGVGEQYF	TGTGCCAGCAGCCCGACAGGTGTGGGCGAGCAGTACTTC
TRBD1	.	TRBV28	TRBJ1-4	CASSPTGAGLFF	TGTGCCAGCAGTCCCACAGGGGCCGGACTGTTTTTT
.	.	TRBV2	TRBJ1-2	CASRAEPGYTF	TGTGCCAGCCGAGCCGAACCCGGCTACACCTTC
.	.	TRBV5-5	TRBJ1-5	CASSNDRINNQPQHF	TGTGCCAGCAGCAACGACAGAATCAACAATCAGCCCCAGCATTTT
TRBD2	.	TRBV27	TRBJ2-7	CASSLSSGNSYEQYF	TGTGCCAGCAGTTTATCTAGCGGGAACTCCTACGAGCAGTACTTC
TRBD1	.	TRBV11-3	TRBJ2-3	CASSGTGRDTQYF	TGTGCCAGCAGCGGGACAGGACGGGATACGCAGTATTTT
.	.	TRBV5-5	TRBJ2-7	CASSLVARAGSYEQYF	TGTGCCAGCAGCTTGGTTGCCAGGGCAGGCTCCTACGAGCAGTACTTC
TRBD1	few	TRBV5-6	TRBJ1-1	CASSLDRVWTEAFF	TGTGCCAGCAGCCTTGACAGGGTTTGGACTGAAGCTTTCTTT
TRBD1	.	TRBV9	TRBJ2-1	CASSGPGTGGGNEQFF	TGTGCCAGCAGCGGACCCGGGACAGGGGGCGGCAATGAGCAGTTCTTC
TRBD2	.	TRBV3-1/TRBV3-2	TRBJ2-3	CASSQEEGLAGASSGTDTQYF	TGTGCCAGCAGCCAAGAGGAGGGACTAGCGGGGGCTTCAAGTGGCACAGATACGCAGTATTTT
.	.	TRBV6-5	TRBJ2-7	CASCRRGFDEQYF	TGTGCCAGCTGCCGTCGGGGGTTCGACGAGCAGTACTTC
TRBD1	.	TRBV3-1/TRBV3-2	TRBJ2-4	CASSPLMGTGNIQYF	TGTGCCAGCAGCCCCTTAATGGGGACAGGAAACATTCAGTACTTC
TRBD1	.	TRBV27	TRBJ1-5	CASSWKQQGQAQHF	TGTGCCAGCAGCTGGAAACAACAGGGGCAGGCCCAGCATTTT
.	.	TRBV6-1	TRBJ2-2	CASSEAGRSGELFF	TGTGCCAGCAGTGAAGCGGGGCGCTCCGGGGAGCTGTTTTTT
TRBD2	.	TRBV6-4	TRBJ2-3	CASRESSGTDTQYF	TGTGCCAGCAGGGAATCTAGCGGTACAGATACGCAGTATTTT
.	.	TRBV9	TRBJ2-2	CASSVDLRSGELFF	TGTGCCAGCAGCGTAGACCTACGTTCCGGGGAGCTGTTTTTT